This paragraph reports one T cell receptor (beta chain). Its antigen is as yet unknown. This CDR3 spans 14 amino acids. Trimming removed 0 bases at V and 1 base at J, with 7 bases between. Germline CDR1 SGHRS, CDR2 YFSETQ. The table came from immunoSEQ multiplex PCR; TCRdb's copy has only in-frame clones and leaves some out. Counted here are around 25,000 clones, more than 75% occurring once; the ten biggest clones make up roughly a tenth. The data stem from a study of CD4 T cells in relation to SARS-CoV-2 and coronaviruses. CD4+ T cells from unexposed donors were obtained before the COVID-19 pandemic (2011-2018). CD4+ T cells were isolated from the cells after 10 days of culture.

The genes are TRBV5-1 and TRBJ1-1; no clear D. The sequenced material came from CD4+ T cells from PBMCs, cultured in vitro. This clonotype originated in a human donor in good health. In DNA form, the CDR3 reads TGCGCCAGCAGCTTGGGACCGACGAACACTGAAGCTTTCTTT. Amino acids: CASSLGPTNTEAFF.